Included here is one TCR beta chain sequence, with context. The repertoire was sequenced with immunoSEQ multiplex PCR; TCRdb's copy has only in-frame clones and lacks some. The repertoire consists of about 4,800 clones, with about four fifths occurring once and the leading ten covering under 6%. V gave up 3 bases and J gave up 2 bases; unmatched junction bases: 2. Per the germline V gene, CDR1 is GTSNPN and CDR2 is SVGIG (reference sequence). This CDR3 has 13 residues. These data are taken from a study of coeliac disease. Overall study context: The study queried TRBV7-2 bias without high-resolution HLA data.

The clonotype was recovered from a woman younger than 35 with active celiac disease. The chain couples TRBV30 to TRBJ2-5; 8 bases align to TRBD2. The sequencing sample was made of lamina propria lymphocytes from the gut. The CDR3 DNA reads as TGTGCCTGGAGGACTAGCGTACAAGAGACCCAGTACTTC. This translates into CAWRTSVQETQYF.